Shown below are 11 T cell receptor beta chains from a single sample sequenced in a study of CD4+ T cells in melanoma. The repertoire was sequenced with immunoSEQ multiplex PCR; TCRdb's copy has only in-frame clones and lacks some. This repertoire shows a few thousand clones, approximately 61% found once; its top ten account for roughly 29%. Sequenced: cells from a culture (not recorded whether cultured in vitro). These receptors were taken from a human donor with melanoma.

Here the CDR3 reads CAGRAAEKGQGGGNQPQHF. In DNA form, the CDR3 reads TGTGCCGGGCGGGCCGCGGAAAAAGGACAGGGGGGGGGCAATCAGCCCCAGCATTTT. The chain joins TRBV27 to TRBJ1-5, with 10 bases lining up with TRBD1. The CDR3 covers 19 residues. Germline CDR1 is MNHEY and CDR2 is SMNVEV (reference sequence). The junction had 21 bases not matched to a gene; V was cut back by 11 bases and J by 2 bases.

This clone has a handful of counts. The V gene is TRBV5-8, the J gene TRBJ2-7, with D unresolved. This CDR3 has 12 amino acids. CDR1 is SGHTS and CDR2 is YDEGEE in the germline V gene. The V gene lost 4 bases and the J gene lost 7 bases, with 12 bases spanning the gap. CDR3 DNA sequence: TGTGCCAGCAGCCTACACCCGAAGGAGCAGTACTTC. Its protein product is CASSLHPKEQYF.

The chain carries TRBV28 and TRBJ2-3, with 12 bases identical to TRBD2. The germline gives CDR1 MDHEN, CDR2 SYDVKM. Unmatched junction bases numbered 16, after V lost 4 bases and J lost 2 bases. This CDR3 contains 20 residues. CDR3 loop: CASSSVTSGGTRPLTDTQYF. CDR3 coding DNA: TGTGCCAGCAGTTCCGTGACTAGCGGGGGCACTCGACCTCTCACAGATACGCAGTATTTT.

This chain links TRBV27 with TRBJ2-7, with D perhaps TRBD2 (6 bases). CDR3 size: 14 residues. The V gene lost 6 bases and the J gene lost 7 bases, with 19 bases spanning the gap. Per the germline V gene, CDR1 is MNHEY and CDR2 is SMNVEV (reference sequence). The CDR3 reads CASSSSVGGREQYF. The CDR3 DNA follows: TGTGCCAGCAGCAGTAGCGTGGGGGGTCGGGAGCAGTACTTC.

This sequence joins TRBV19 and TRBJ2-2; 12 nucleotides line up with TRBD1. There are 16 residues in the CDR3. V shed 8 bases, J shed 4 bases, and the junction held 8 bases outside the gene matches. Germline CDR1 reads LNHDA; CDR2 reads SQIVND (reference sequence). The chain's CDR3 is CASHAGTGGFTGELFF. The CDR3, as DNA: TGTGCCAGTCATGCAGGGACAGGGGGCTTCACCGGGGAGCTGTTTTTT.

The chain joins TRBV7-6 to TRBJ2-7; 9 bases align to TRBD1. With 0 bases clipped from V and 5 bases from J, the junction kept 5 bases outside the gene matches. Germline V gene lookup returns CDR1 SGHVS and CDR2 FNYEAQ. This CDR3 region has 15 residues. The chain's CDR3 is CASSLAWGQGNEQYF. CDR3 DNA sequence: TGTGCCAGCAGCTTAGCTTGGGGACAGGGTAACGAGCAGTACTTC.

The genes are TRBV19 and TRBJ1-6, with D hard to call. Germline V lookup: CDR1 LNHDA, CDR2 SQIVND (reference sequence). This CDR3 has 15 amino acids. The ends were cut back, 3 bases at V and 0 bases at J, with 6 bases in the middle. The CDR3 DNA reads TGTGCCAGTAGTATCAGAAGCTCCTATAATTCACCCCTCCACTTT. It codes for CASSIRSSYNSPLHF.

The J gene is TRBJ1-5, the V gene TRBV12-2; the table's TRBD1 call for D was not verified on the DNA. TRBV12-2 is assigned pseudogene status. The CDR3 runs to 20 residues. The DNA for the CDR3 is TGTGCAAGTCGCTTAGTCCGGGACAGGACCCTCGAAGCTAGCGTTATGCCCCAGCATTTT. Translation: CASRLVRDRTLEASVMPQHF.

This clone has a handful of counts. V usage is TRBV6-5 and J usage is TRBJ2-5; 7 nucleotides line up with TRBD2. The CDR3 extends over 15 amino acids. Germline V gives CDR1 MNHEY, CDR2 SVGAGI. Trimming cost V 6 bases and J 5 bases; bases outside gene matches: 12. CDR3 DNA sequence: TGTGCCAGCAGCCCATTGGGGGGGGGAAAGGAGACCCAGTACTTC. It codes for CASSPLGGGKETQYF.

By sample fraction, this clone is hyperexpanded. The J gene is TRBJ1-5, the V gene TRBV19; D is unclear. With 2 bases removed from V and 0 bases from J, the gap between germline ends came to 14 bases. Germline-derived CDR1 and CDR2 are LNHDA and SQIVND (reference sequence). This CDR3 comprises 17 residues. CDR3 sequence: CASSIFEGGYSNQPQHF. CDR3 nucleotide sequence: TGTGCCAGTAGTATATTCGAAGGCGGGTATAGCAATCAGCCCCAGCATTTT.

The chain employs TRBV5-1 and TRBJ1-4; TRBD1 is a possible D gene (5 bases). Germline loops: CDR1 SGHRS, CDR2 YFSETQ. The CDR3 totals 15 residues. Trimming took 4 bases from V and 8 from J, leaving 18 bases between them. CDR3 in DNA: TGCGCCAGCAGCCTTACGGGGGAACCTTGGGAAAAACTGTTTTTT. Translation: CASSLTGEPWEKLFF.